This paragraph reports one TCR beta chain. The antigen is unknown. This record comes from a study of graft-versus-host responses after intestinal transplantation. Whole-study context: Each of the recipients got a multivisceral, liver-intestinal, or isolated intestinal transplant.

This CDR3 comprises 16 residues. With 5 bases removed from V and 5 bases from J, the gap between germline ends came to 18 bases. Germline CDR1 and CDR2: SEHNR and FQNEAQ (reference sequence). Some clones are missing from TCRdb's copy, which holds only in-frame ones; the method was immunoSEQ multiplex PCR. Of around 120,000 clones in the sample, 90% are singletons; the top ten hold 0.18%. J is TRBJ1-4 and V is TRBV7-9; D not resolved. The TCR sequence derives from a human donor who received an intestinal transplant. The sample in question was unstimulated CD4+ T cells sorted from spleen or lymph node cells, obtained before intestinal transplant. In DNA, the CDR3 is TGTGCCAGCAGCCTCCTGACCCCTGAGCGAAATGAAAAACTGTTTTTT. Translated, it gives CASSLLTPERNEKLFF.